This TCR beta chain was sequenced in a study of glioma-infiltrating T cells. Study-wide results and limits: CDR3 overlap between tissue and blood was very small. Non-neoplastic patients had below-expected tissue-blood divergence, while all gliomas exceeded expectation.

TCR alpha and beta CDR3 regions were amplified from RNA using iRepertoire nested multiplex PCR. Tissue mRNA or PBMC total RNA, about 90-400 ng, went into one-step reverse transcription and amplification. TCRdb itself ran the multiplex PCR reads through MiXCR, one entry per CDR3 protein. The sample lists roughly 100,000 distinct CDR3 sequences, 25% to 35% seen once, with 44% in the top ten. Note on this clonotype: Its antigen remains unknown. This may be a read error: a much more frequent sequence differs by one nucleotide.

CDR1 and CDR2 (germline): SGHDN, FVKESK. The CDR3 has 13 residues. This receptor was taken from a human donor with low-grade glioma or glioblastoma, undergoing nonglioma brain surgery, or in good health (not recorded which). The specimen sequenced was glioma tissue, nonneoplastic brain tissue, or PBMCs (not recorded which). The chain is built from TRBV14 and TRBJ1-1; 7 bases match TRBD1. For the CDR3, the DNA is TGTGCCAGCAGACAAGATTGGACAGGTACAGCTTTCTTT. As protein: CASRQDWTGTAFF.